This T cell receptor (beta chain) was captured by sequencing in a study of radiotherapy plus CTLA-4 blockade in lung cancer. Whole-study context: Objective responses occurred in about a sixth of patients; over 25% had disease control. Study results and caveats: There was expansion of tumor-derived TCR clones in blood after radiotherapy plus ipilimumab.

Produced via immunoSEQ multiplex PCR; TCRdb's table is partial and in-frame only. The sample records over 100,000 clones, more than 75% being singletons. Comments on this clone: What it recognizes is unknown.

Trimming stripped 1 base from V and 7 bases from J, with 10 bases between. The CDR3 loop spans 14 amino acids. The germline V gene encodes CDR1 SGHVS and CDR2 FNYEAQ. V is TRBV7-6 and J is TRBJ1-4; TRBD1 is a possible D gene (5 bases). The material sequenced was peripheral blood, taken from a patient treated with radiotherapy plus ipilimumab. The sequence came from a human donor with non-small cell lung cancer that progressed on radiotherapy plus ipilimumab. Some clones in this sample may be carry-over from other donors' samples. CDR3 nucleotide sequence: TGTGCCAGCAGCTTAGAGCCAGGGTCTGAAAAACTGTTTTTT. Residues: CASSLEPGSEKLFF. Filled out from reference TRBV7-6 and TRBJ1-4, the complete variable domain reads GAGVSQSPRYKVTKRGQDVALRCDPISGHVSLYWYRQALGQGPEFLTYFNYEAQQDKSGLPNDRFSAERPEGSISTLTIQRTEQRDSAMYRCASSLEPGSEKLFFGSGTQLSVL.